This TCR beta chain was retrieved from a study of a mutant IDH1 vaccine in newly diagnosed glioma (dated by TCRdb to 2020 to 2022). Broadly, across the study: Eight vaccinations were administered to patients in weeks 1, 3, 5, 7, 11, 15, 19 and 23, corresponding to visits V03 through V10. For exploratory analyses, longitudinal TCRB deep sequencing was carried out in about 26 treated patients wherever samples were available. Vaccination started 4-6 weeks after radiotherapy alone, or was given together with temozolomide cycles in the groups whose treatment included chemotherapy. Peripheral blood samples were drawn at six visits, namely V03 (baseline), V05, V07, V10, V12 and V13. Before enrollment, most patients had been given radiochemotherapy with temozolomide as standard therapy, while the rest had received either radiotherapy alone or temozolomide alone. The 30 to 40 treated patients were approximately 62% male and around 40% female, with a mean age of about 43 years. Beyond this particular receptor, the publication reports: Selection of PBMC samples for TCRB deep sequencing was based on availability. No apparent relationship was observed between pseudoprogression and alterations in the top peripheral T cell clonotypes detected by TCRB sequencing. Immune responses induced by the vaccine were seen in over 80% of patients across multiple MHC alleles. It was noted by the authors that analyses of patient blood samples could not be reproduced owing to sample limitations.

About this clone itself: Its antigen remains unidentified. Base qualities were left out, and no much larger clone turns up one base away.

Deletion took 8 bases off V and 3 bases off J, with a span of 14 bases between the germline ends. The CDR3 spans 13 residues, from the cysteine through the phenylalanine. This entry keeps only the CDR3 DNA: 39 bases, framed from base 1. In the germline V gene, CDR1 corresponds to WSHSY and CDR2 to SAAADI. The sample's time point, from its label and the paper: week 5, during vaccination. Every vaccine dose consisted of 300 ug of a 20-mer mutant IDH1 peptide in Montanide, administered subcutaneously together with topical imiquimod. All donors had newly diagnosed IDH1-mutant astrocytomas of WHO grade 3 or 4 that showed loss of nuclear ATRX. The samples were drawn from NOA16, a multicentre, single-arm, open-label phase I trial in Germany that tested a mutant IDH1 peptide vaccine in humans for the first time. Genomic DNA for TCRB sequencing was isolated from EDTA blood with the DNeasy Blood and Tissue Kit.

Library preparation employed the immunoSEQ multiplex PCR assay. Following the manufacturer's protocol, the hsTCRB Kit was used to amplify rearranged TCR beta chain sequences. Sequencing of TCRB libraries was carried out on an Illumina MiSeq. As for the authors' bioinformatics: The proprietary platform of the kit vendor was used for demultiplexing, trimming and gene mapping. Here the immuneACCESS table is served through TCRdb, limited to in-frame sequences with V and J called. Missing clones are a known gap in these copies; in checked studies unresolved V genes cover under half, and the rest lacks a known reason. For V, J and clone size, that table is used; D and trimming come from the DNA. The sample profile shows 38,000 or so clones; 90% to 95% of them were found once. Of the sample, around 2.8% is held by the ten largest clones.

Sequenced material: PBMCs, taken from a glioma patient whose treatment included an IDH1 peptide vaccine. The V gene is TRBV10-2 and the J gene is TRBJ2-7, with no confidently assigned D gene. This clonotype was sampled from a man aged 50 or older with glioma. CDR3 region: CASLGSIGYEQYF. The DNA sequence follows: TGCGCCAGCCTGGGATCTATAGGCTACGAGCAGTACTTC.